A selection of T cell receptor beta chains follows, all from one sample in a study of regulatory T cells in long-lasting Graves disease. TCRdb processed the multiplex PCR reads anew with MiXCR; each CDR3 protein has one entry. The profile covers 700,000 or so distinct CDR3 sequences, with 30% appearing a single time and 42% taken by the ten largest. The specimen comprised peripheral blood mononuclear cells (PBMCs), sampled when the disease was refractory, from a patient treated with antithyroid drugs. Source of these receptors: a female donor with Graves disease. Both conserved end residues are part of each CDR3. The D gene is left open where the match is weak. Clone size, where shown, is once, few, many, or a class for clones that have expanded.

>TRBV6-5|.|TRBJ2-7|.
TGTGCCAGCAGTTACTTTACCGACATGTCGGGAAACGAGCAGTACTTC
CASSYFTDMSGNEQYF
>TRBV11-1|few|TRBJ2-7|TRBD1
TGTGCCAGCAGCTCCCAGGGGCAGGGGGCCTACGAGCAGTACTTC
CASSSQGQGAYEQYF
>TRBV10-1|.|TRBJ1-2|.
TGCGCCAGCAGTGAGTCGATTAGGCCGAAAGAACAAAATGGCTACACCTTC
CASSESIRPKEQNGYTF
>TRBV30|once|TRBJ1-1|.
TGTGCCTGGAGGTATTGGGCCAGGGAGAACACTGAAGCTTTCTTT
CAWRYWARENTEAFF
>TRBV3-1|.|TRBJ1-1|.
TGTGCCAGTAGCCAGGTGGGAGGGAACACTGAAGCTTTCTTT
CASSQVGGNTEAFF
>TRBV12-3/TRBV12-4|many|TRBJ2-5|TRBD2
TGTGCCAGCAGTTCGGGACTAGCGGGAGGTGAGACCCAGTACTTC
CASSSGLAGGETQYF
>TRBV29-1|few|TRBJ1-2|.
TGCAGCGTGGCCGGACTGTCCCGGAGATATGGCTACACCTTC
CSVAGLSRRYGYTF
>TRBV27|many|TRBJ1-2|.
TGTGCCAGCAGTCCGGGACCGGGCTATGGCTACACCTTC
CASSPGPGYGYTF
>TRBV5-1|.|TRBJ2-1|TRBD2
TGCGCCAGCAGCTGGCAAGCGGGAGGAAATAATGAGCAGTTCTTC
CASSWQAGGNNEQFF
>TRBV11-2|few|TRBJ2-5|TRBD2
TGTGCCAGCAGCTCCGAGCGGGAGTGGGGGGAGACCCAGTACTTC
CASSSEREWGETQYF
>TRBV11-2|many|TRBJ1-6|.
TGTGCCAGCAGCCGGGACATGTATAATTCACCCCTCCACTTT
CASSRDMYNSPLHF
>TRBV11-2|many|TRBJ1-2|.
TGTGCCAGCAGTCTGAGACAAACTCTTGGCTACACCTTC
CASSLRQTLGYTF
>TRBV27|.|TRBJ2-7|TRBD2
TGTGCCAGTTCGGCTAGAGGGGAGGGCTCCTACGAGCAGTACTTC
CASSARGEGSYEQYF
>TRBV29-1|.|TRBJ1-2|.
TGCAGCGGAATAGAGGGGGGAAGTGGCTACACCTTC
CSGIEGGSGYTF
>TRBV28|many|TRBJ1-1|TRBD1
TGTGCCAGCAGTTTAGACCGGACAGGGTATGATATGAACACTGAAGCTTTCTTT
CASSLDRTGYDMNTEAFF
>TRBV7-8|.|TRBJ1-5|.
TGTGCCAGCAGCTACCTGACAGGCCCCAATCAGCCCCAGCATTTT
CASSYLTGPNQPQHF
>TRBV19|.|TRBJ1-1|.
TGTGCCAGTAGAGACCCGCTGGGGATTGGCACTGAAGCTTTCTTT
CASRDPLGIGTEAFF